This entry features one TCR beta chain sequence. The target antigen is unknown. The data were obtained in a study of T-cell reconstitution after alpha-beta-depleted transplantation in children. Findings and limits, study-wide: Surviving recipient cells, namely T cells and thymic progenitors, were the source of high day-60 TCRbeta diversity in some patients. By about two months after transplant, alpha-beta T cells reportedly arose from several hundred graft clones that had expanded. The authors attributed T-cell counts and diversity one year after transplant mostly to newly produced T cells.

V lost 2 bases and J 1 base, leaving 12 bases between the germline ends. CDR1 is SEHNR and CDR2 is FQNEAQ in the germline V gene (reference sequence). This CDR3 is 15 amino acids long. Unique molecular identifiers were used in preparing the TCRbeta library. TCRdb itself ran the PCR reads through MiXCR, one entry per CDR3 protein. The data show approximately 99,000 distinct CDR3 sequences, with 5% to 7% seen just once and 23% held by the top ten. The specimen was PBMCs, mostly from graft donor cells, collected 360 days after TCRalphabeta/CD19-depleted stem cell transplant. V usage is TRBV7-9 and J usage is TRBJ2-7; TRBD1 might be the D (5 bases). This TCR was recovered from a male patient between 2 and 10 years old who had a stem cell transplant for acute lymphoblastic leukemia, so the T cells may come from the graft donor. CDR3 region: CASSLLPGPSYEQYF. The CDR3 DNA reads TGTGCCAGCAGCTTACTCCCAGGGCCATCCTACGAGCAGTACTTC.